This TCR beta chain was found in a study of vaccination and CD4 T cells after COVID-19 (dated by TCRdb to 2021 to 2024). Study-level background: The convalescent cohort comprised six males and four females, including two Hispanic individuals, seven Caucasians, two Asians and one multiracial person. Two doses of either the Pfizer-BioNTech BNT162b2 vaccine (n=8) or the Moderna mRNA-1273 vaccine (n=2) were administered to participants. Post-COVID blood samples from convalescent patients were collected a median of roughly 100 days after diagnosis, with a range of 35 to 161 days. Post-vaccine blood samples were taken a median of 72 days after the second vaccine dose, with a range of about 12 to 250 days. Culture stimuli were overlapping spike peptide pools from SARS-CoV-2 and from the common cold coronaviruses HCoV-NL63, HCoV-OC43 and HCoV-229E. As controls, cultures received a CEFX viral epitope pool (the positive control), an HIV-1 Nef peptide pool (the negative control), or no peptide at all. The spike-specific CD4+ TCR repertoire was compared before and after mRNA vaccination in approximately 9 COVID-19 convalescent patients and several infection-naive healthy vaccine recipients. Results and caveats for the whole study, not just this receptor: Relatively few convalescent patients were included in the study, and early timepoints after natural infection were not analyzed. Of the vaccine-specific clones in convalescent patients, 304 of 307, or nearly all, reacted only to SARS-CoV-2 spike and did not cross-react with common cold coronaviruses. An increase in the median number of SARS-CoV-2-reactive clonotypes from more than 20 after infection to a few dozen after vaccination was observed, but the change was not found to be significant. Among the post-vaccine SARS-CoV-2-reactive clones in convalescent patients, a median about 87% showed up only after vaccination, which suggests vaccine-specific priming.

The library was built by means of PCR. DNA from cultured CD4+ T cells was subjected to TCR sequencing with the Oncomine TCR Beta short-read assay at the Johns Hopkins FTIC core. The QIAamp micro DNA kit was used to extract genomic DNA from the cultured CD4+ T cells. Oncomine TCR Beta libraries made from cultured CD4+ T cells were pooled using unique dual indexes and sequenced on an Illumina iSeq 100. Concerning the study's data processing: Non-productive sequences were removed, and CDR3s that did not start with C, did not end with F or W, or were shorter than 7 amino acids were discarded. The MANAFEST web application identified antigen-specific clonotypes by comparing peptide-stimulated wells against reference wells and other culture wells. Positive clones required FDR below 0.05, an odds ratio above 5, and productive frequency above 0.1% in at least two of three replicate wells. Cross-reactive clonotypes were defined as significantly expanded in both SARS-CoV-2 spike wells and at least one common cold coronavirus spike condition. Using R version 3.6.1, CDR3 homology was evaluated through Levenshtein distances (stringdist) along with unrooted phylogenetic trees (ape). TCRdb ran its own pipeline on the public reads, namely fastp trimming at Q25 and MiXCR clone calling, and kept in-frame beta chains. Each entry merges the rows of one CDR3 protein and shows their most common DNA and genes. The V and J calls and clone size come from TCRdb's table, not from the authors' own analysis. For this sample the table gives roughly 16,000 distinct CDR3 sequences, of which roughly four fifths were detected only once. The ten largest account for over 9% of the sample.

The treatment or condition label on this specimen signifies: approximately nine-day PBMC culture with coronavirus spike peptide pools or control peptides (ViraFEST assay). The ViraFEST assay, used in the study, expanded antigen-specific T cells with peptide pools and then identified the expanded clonotypes through TCR sequencing. Negative nucleocapsid antibody tests taken both before and after vaccination confirmed that the healthy vaccine recipients had no prior SARS-CoV-2 infection. PBMCs were cultured at two million per well in IMDM supplemented with approximately 5% human AB serum and 8.5 to 10 IU/ml IL-2, with approximately 10 ug/ml peptide pools added. On days 3 and 7, half of the culture medium was replaced with fresh IL-2-containing medium. Once the cells had been in culture for around 10 days, the EasySep CD4+ T cell isolation kit was used to isolate CD4+ T cells by negative selection. Ficoll-Paque Plus gradient centrifugation was used to isolate PBMCs from whole blood, and the isolated PBMCs were then either used fresh or cryopreserved at -140C. Each culture condition was generally run in triplicate wells.

Turning to this clonotype: Its antigen target is currently unknown. The sample holds no much larger clone one base away, and base qualities are not on file.

The receptor comes from a human donor who received a COVID-19 vaccine. The material was CD4+ T cells from blood, cultured in vitro, obtained after SARS-CoV-2 vaccination.

The CDR3 has the sequence CSASLGSSYNEQFF. The nucleotides are TGCAGTGCTAGTCTGGGGAGCTCCTACAATGAGCAGTTCTTC. The V and J genes are TRBV20-1 and TRBJ2-1; the D region possibly corresponds to TRBD2 (5 bases align). Cut back by 3 bases and 0 bases, the V and J ends lie 9 bases apart. Reading from cysteine to phenylalanine, the CDR3 counts 14 amino acids. Just CDR3 DNA is preserved here, 42 bases in frame from base 1. CDR1 DFQATT and CDR2 SNEGSKA were looked up in the germline V gene (reference sequence).